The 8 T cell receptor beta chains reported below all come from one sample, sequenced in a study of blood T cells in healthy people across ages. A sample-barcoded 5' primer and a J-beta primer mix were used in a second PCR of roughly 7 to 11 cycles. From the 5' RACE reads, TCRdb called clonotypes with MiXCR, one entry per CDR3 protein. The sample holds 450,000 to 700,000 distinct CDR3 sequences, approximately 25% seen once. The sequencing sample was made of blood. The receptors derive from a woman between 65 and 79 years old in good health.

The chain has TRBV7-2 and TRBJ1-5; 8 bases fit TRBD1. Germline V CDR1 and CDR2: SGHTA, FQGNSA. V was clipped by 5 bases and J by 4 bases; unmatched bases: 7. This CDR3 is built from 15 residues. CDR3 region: CASSPIQGVNQPQHF. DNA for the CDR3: TGTGCCAGCAGCCCAATACAGGGGGTTAATCAGCCCCAGCATTTT. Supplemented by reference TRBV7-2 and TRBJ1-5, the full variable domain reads GAGVSQSPSNKVTEKGKDVELRCDPISGHTALYWYRQSLGQGLEFLIYFQGNSAPDKSGLPSDRFSAERTGGSVSTLTIQRTQQEDSAVYLCASSPIQGVNQPQHFGDGTRLSIL.

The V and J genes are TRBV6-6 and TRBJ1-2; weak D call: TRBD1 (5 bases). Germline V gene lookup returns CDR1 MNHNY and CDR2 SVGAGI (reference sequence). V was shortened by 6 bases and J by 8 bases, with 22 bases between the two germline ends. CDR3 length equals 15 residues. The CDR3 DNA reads TGTGCCAGCAGCGGAACCCTCGACAAGGGGCAAGGCTACACCTTC. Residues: CASSGTLDKGQGYTF.

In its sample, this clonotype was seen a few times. CDR3 DNA sequence: TGCGCCAGCAAAGCGGGGGGGCTTACAAATGAGCAGTTCTTC. It encodes CASKAGGLTNEQFF. The chain uses TRBV5-1 and TRBJ2-1; 10 bases agree with TRBD2. This CDR3 is 14 amino acids long. Trimming at V came to 6 bases and at J to 7 bases, leaving 7 bases not matched to a gene. Germline V lookup: CDR1 SGHRS, CDR2 YFSETQ.

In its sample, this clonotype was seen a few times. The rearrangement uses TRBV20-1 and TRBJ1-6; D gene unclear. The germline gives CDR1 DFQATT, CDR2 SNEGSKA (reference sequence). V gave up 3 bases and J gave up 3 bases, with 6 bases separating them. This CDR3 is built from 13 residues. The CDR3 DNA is TGCAGTGCTAGGGAAAACTATAATTCACCCCTCCACTTT. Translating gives CSARENYNSPLHF.

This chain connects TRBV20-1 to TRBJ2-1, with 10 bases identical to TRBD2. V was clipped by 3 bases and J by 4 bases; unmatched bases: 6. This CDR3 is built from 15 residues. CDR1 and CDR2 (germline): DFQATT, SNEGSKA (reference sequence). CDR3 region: CSARPPGLAYNEQFF. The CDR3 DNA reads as TGCAGTGCTAGGCCCCCGGGACTAGCGTACAATGAGCAGTTCTTC.

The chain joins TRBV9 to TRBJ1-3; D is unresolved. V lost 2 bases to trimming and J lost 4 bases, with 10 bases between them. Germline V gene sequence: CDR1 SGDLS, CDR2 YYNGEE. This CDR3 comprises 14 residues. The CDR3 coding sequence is TGTGCCAGCAGCGTCTCAATCGACGGAAACACCATATATTTT. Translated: CASSVSIDGNTIYF.

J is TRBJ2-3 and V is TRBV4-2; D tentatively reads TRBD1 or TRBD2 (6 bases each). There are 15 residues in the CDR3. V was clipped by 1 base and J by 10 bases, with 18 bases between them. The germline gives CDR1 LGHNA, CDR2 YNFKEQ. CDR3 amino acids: CASSQGEGGMDAQYF. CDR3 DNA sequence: TGTGCCAGCAGCCAAGGGGAAGGGGGGATGGATGCGCAGTATTTT.

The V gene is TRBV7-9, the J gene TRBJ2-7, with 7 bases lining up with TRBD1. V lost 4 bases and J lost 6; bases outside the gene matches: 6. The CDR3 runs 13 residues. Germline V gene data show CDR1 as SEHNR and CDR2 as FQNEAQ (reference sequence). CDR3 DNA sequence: TGTGCCAGCAGCTCGACAGGGCCGCGCGAGCAGTACTTC. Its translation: CASSSTGPREQYF.